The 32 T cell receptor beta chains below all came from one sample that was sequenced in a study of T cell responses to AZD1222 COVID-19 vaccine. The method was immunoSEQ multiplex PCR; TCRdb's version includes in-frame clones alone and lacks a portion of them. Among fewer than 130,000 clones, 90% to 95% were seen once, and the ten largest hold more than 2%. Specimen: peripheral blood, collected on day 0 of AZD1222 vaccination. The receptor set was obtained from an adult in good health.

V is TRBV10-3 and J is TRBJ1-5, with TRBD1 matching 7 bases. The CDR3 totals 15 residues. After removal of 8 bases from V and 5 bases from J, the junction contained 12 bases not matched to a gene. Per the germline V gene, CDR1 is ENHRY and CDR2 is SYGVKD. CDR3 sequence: CAIAPRQGGDQPQHF. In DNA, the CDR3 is TGTGCCATCGCTCCACGACAGGGAGGGGATCAGCCCCAGCATTTT.

This CDR3 is CASREGSWGTEAFF. For the CDR3, the DNA is TGTGCCAGCAGAGAGGGGTCCTGGGGCACTGAAGCTTTCTTT. This sequence joins TRBV2 and TRBJ1-1, with TRBD1 as a possible D gene (5 bases). CDR3 size: 14 residues. Trimming removed 6 bases from V and 4 bases from J, with 15 bases in between. The germline CDR1 and CDR2 sequences are SNHLY and FYNNEI. The full variable domain, completed using reference TRBV2 and TRBJ1-1, is EPEVTQTPSHQVTQMGQEVILRCVPISNHLYFYWYRQILGQKVEFLVSFYNNEISEKSEIFDDQFSVERPDGSNFTLKIRSTKLEDSAMYFCASREGSWGTEAFFGQGTRLTVV.

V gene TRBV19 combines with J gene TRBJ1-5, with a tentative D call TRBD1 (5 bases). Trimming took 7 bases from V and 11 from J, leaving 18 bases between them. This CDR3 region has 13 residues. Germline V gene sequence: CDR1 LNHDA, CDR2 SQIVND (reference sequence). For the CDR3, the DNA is TGTGCCAGTACCCAGGGCGGAGGACCGGCCCAGCATTTT. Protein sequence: CASTQGGGPAQHF.

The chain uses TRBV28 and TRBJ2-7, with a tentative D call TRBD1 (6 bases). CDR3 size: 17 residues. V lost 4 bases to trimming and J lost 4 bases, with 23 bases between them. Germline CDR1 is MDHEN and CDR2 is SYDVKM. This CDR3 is CASSSPAVGGQLYEQYF. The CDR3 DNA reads TGTGCCAGCAGTTCTCCGGCGGTAGGGGGACAACTATACGAGCAGTACTTC.

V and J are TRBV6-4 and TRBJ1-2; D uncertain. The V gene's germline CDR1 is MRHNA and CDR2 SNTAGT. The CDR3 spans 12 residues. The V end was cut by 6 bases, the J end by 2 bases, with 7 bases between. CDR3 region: CASRRVNYGYTF. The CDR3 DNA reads TGTGCCAGCAGGAGGGTAAACTATGGCTACACCTTC.

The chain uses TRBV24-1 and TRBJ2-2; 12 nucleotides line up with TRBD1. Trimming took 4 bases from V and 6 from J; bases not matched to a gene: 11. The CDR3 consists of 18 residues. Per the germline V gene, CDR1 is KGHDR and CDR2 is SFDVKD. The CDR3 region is CATSEGTGGLPHAGELFF. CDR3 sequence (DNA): TGTGCCACCAGTGAGGGGACAGGGGGCCTTCCCCATGCCGGGGAGCTGTTTTTT.

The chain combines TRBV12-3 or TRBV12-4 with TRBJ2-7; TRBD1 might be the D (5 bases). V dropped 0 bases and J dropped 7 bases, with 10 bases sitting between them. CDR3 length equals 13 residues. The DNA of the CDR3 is TGTGCCAGCAGTTTAGCCCCAGGGAAGGAGCAGTACTTC. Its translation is CASSLAPGKEQYF.

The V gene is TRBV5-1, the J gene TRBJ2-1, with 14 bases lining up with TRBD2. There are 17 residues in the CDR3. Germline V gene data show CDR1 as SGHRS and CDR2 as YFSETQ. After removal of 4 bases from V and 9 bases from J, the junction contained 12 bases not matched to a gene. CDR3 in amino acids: CASSPPSTSGGGGEQFF. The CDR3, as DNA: TGCGCCAGCAGCCCACCCTCGACTAGCGGGGGGGGAGGTGAGCAGTTCTTC.

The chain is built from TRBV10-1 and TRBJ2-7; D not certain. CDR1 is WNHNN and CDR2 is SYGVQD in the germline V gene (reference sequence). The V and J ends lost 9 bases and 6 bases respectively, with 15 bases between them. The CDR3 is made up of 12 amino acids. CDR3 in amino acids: CASSPNRREQYF. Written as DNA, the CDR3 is TGCGCCAGTAGCCCCAATCGGCGCGAGCAGTACTTC.

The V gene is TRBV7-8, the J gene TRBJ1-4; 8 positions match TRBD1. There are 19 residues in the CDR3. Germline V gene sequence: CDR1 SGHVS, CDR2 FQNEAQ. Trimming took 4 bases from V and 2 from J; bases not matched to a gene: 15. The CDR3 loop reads CASSSDRPGTGLTNEKLFF. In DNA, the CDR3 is TGTGCCAGCAGCTCGGACCGACCAGGGACAGGTTTGACTAATGAAAAACTGTTTTTT.

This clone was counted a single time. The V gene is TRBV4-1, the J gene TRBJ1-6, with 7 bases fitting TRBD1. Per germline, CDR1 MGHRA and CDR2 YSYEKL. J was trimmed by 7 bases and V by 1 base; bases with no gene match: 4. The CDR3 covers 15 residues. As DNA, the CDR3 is TGCGCCAGCAGCCAAGCACGAGGGGGCAATTCACCCCTCCACTTT. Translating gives CASSQARGGNSPLHF.

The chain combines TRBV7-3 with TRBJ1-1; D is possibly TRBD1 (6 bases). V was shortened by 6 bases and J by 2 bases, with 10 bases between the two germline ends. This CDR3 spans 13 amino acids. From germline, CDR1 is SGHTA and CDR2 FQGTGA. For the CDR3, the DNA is TGTGCCAGCAGGAACAGGGCCAACACTGAAGCTTTCTTT. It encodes CASRNRANTEAFF.

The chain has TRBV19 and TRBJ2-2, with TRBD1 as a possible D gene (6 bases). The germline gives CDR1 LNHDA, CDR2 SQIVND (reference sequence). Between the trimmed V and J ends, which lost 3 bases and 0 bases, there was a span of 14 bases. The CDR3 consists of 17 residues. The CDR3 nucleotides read TGTGCCAGTAGTATTTATCCAGGGGAAGCGAACACCGGGGAGCTGTTTTTT. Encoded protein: CASSIYPGEANTGELFF.

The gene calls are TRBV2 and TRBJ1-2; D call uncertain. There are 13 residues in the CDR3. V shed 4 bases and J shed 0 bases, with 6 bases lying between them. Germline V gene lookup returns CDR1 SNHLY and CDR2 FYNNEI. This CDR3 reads CASSGGSNYGYTF. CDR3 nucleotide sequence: TGTGCCAGCAGTGGAGGGTCTAACTATGGCTACACCTTC.

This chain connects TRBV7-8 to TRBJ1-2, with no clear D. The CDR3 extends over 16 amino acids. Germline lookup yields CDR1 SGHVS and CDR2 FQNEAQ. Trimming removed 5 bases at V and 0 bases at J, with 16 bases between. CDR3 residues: CASSPPPGVTNYGYTF. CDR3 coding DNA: TGTGCCAGCAGCCCGCCTCCCGGGGTGACTAACTATGGCTACACCTTC.

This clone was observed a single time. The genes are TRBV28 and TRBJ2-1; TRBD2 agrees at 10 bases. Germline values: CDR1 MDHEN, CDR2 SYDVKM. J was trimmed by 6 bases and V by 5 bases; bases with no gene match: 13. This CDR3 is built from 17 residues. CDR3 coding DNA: TGTGCCAGCAGTCCCCAACCGGGACTAGCGTCTTTCAATGAGCAGTTCTTC. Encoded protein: CASSPQPGLASFNEQFF.

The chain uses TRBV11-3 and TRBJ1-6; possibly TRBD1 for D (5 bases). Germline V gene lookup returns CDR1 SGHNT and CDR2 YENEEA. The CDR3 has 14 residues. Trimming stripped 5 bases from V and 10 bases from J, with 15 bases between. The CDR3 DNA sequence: TGTGCCAGCAGCCGAAGGGGTGAGGGGTCACCCCTCCACTTT. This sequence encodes CASSRRGEGSPLHF. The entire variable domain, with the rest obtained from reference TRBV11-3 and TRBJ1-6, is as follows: EAGVVQSPRYKIIEKKQPVAFWCNPISGHNTLYWYLQNLGQGPELLIRYENEEAVDDSQLPKDRFSAERLKGVDSTLKIQPAELGDSAVYLCASSRRGEGSPLHFGNGTRLTVT.

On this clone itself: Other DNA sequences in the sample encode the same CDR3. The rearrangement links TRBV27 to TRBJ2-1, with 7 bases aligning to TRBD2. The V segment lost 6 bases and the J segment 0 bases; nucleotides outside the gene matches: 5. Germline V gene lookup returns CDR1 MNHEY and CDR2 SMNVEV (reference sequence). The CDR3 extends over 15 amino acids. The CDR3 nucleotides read TGTGCCAGCAGGCTGGGGGGGAGCTCCTACAATGAGCAGTTCTTC. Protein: CASRLGGSSYNEQFF.

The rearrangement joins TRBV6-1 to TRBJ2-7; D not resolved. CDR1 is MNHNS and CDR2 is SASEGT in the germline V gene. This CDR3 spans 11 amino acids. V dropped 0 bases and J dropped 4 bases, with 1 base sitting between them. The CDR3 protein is CASSEAYEQYF. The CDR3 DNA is TGTGCCAGCAGTGAAGCGTACGAGCAGTACTTC.

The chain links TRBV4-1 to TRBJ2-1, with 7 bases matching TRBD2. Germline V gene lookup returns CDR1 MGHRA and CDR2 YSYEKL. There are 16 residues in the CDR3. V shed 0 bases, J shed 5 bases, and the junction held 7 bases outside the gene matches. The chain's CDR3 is CASSQEVGRRNNEQFF. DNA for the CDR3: TGCGCCAGCAGCCAAGAAGTCGGGAGGAGGAACAATGAGCAGTTCTTC.

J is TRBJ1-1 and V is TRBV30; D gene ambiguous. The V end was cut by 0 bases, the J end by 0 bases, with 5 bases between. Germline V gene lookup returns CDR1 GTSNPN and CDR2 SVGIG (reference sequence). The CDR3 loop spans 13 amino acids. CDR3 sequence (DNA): TGTGCCTGGAGTGTTTCGTTGAACACTGAAGCTTTCTTT. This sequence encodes CAWSVSLNTEAFF. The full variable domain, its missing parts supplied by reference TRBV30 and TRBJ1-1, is SQTIHQWPATLVQPVGSPLSLECTVEGTSNPNLYWYRQAAGRGLQLLFYSVGIGQISSEVPQNLSASRPQDRQFILSSKKLLLSDSGFYLCAWSVSLNTEAFFGQGTRLTVV.

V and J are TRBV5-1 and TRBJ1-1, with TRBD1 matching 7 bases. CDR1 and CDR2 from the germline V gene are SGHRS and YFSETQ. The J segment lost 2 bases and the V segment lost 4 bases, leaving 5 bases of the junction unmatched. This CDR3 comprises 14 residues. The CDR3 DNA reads TGCGCCAGCAGCGCATGGACAGGCAACACTGAAGCTTTCTTT. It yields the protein CASSAWTGNTEAFF.

The CDR3 DNA reads TGTGCCAGCAGCCAATGGGGGAGTAACACTGAAGCTTTCTTT. Translation: CASSQWGSNTEAFF. This chain joins TRBV5-4 and TRBJ1-1, with D perhaps matching TRBD1 (5 bases). Germline CDR1 SGHNT, CDR2 YYREEE (reference sequence). V was shortened by 4 bases and J by 2 bases, with 12 bases between the two germline ends. This CDR3 comprises 14 residues.

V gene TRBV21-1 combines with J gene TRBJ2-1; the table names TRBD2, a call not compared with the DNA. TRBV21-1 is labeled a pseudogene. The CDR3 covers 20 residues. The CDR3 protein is CASSKEGGGGKLAGEGEQFF. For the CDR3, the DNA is TGTGCCAGCAGCAAAGAAGGCGGTGGGGGAAAGTTAGCGGGAGAGGGTGAGCAGTTCTTC.

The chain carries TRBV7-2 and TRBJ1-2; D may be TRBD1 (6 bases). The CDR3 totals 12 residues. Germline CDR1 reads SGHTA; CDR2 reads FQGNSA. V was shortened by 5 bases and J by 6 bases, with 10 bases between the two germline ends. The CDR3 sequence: CASSPRQDGYTF. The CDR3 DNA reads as TGTGCCAGCAGCCCGAGACAGGATGGCTACACCTTC.

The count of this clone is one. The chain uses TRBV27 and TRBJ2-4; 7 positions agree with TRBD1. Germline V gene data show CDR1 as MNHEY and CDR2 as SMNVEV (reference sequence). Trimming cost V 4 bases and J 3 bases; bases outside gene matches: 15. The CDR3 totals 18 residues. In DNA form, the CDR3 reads TGTGCCAGCAGTTCCAAACAGAGGGGGCCGGCTGGCAAAAACATTCAGTACTTC. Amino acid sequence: CASSSKQRGPAGKNIQYF.

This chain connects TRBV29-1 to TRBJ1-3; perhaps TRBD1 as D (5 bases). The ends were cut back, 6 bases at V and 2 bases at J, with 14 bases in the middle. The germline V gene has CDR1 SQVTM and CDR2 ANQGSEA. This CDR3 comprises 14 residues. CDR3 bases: TGCAGCGTCCACGTGTGGGGGGCTGGAAACACCATATATTTT. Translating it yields CSVHVWGAGNTIYF.

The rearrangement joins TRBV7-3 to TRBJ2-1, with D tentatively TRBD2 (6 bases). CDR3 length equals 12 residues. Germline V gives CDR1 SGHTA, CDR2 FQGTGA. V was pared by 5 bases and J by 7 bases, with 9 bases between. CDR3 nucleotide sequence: TGTGCCAGCAGCGAGGGAGGAAATGAGCAGTTCTTC. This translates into CASSEGGNEQFF.

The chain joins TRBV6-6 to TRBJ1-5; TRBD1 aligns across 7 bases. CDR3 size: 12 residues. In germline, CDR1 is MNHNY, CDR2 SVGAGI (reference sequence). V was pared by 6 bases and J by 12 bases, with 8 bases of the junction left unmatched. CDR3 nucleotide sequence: TGTGCCAGCAGCACCGGGACAGAGGGCCAGCATTTT. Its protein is CASSTGTEGQHF.

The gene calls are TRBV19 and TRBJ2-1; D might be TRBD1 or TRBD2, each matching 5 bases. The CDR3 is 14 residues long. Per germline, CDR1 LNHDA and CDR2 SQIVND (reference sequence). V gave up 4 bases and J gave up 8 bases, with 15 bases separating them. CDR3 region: CASSRLGERDEQFF. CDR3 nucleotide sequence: TGTGCCAGTAGTAGGCTGGGGGAAAGGGATGAGCAGTTCTTC.

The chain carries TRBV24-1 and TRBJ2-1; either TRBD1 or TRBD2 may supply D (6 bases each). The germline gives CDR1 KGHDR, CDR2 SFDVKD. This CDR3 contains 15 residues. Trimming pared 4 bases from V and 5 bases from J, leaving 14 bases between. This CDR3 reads CATSDPPRGHNEQFF. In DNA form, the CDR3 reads TGTGCCACCAGTGACCCCCCCCGGGGGCACAATGAGCAGTTCTTC.

As DNA, the CDR3 is TGTGCCAGCAGTTGGCCCGAAGAGACCCAGTACTTC. Translating it yields CASSWPEETQYF. The genes are TRBV6-2 or TRBV6-3 and TRBJ2-5; D ambiguous. Per germline, CDR1 MNHEY and CDR2 SVGEGT. Deletions cut 4 bases from V and 3 bases from J, with 6 bases between. The length of the CDR3 is 12 residues.